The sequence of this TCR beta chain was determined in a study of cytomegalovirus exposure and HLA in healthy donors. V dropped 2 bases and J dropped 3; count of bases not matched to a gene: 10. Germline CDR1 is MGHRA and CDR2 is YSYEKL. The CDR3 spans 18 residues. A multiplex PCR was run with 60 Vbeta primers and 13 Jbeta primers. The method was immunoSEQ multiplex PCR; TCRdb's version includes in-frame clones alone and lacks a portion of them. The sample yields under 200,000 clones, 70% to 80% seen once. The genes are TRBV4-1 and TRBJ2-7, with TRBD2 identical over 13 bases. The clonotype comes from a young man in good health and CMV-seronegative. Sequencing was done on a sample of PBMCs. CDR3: CASSQMSSGLAGSYEQYF. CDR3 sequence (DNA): TGCGCCAGCAGCCAAATGTCCTCGGGACTAGCGGGAAGCTACGAGCAGTACTTC.